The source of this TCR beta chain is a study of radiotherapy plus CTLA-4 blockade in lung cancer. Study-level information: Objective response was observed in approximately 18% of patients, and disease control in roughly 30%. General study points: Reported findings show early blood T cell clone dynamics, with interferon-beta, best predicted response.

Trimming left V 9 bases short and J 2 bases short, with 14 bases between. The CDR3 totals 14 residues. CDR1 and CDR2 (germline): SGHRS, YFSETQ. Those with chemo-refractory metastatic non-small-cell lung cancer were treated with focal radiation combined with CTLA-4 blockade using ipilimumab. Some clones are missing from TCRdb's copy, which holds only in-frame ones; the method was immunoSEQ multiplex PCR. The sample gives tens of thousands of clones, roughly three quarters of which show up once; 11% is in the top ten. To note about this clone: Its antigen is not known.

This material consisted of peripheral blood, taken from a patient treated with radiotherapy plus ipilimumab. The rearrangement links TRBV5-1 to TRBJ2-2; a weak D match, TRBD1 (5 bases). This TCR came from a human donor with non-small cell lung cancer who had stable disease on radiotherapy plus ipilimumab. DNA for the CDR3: TGCGCCACCGCAGAGGACATTAACACCGGGGAGCTGTTTTTT. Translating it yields CATAEDINTGELFF.